This is a list of T cell receptor beta chains from one sample in a study of blood T cell repertoires in COVID-19. The method was immunoSEQ multiplex PCR; TCRdb's version includes in-frame clones alone and lacks a portion of them. The profile shows 450,000 or so clones, roughly 89% of them singletons. The sample was peripheral blood. These receptors all come from a man aged 18-30 years with COVID-19, enrolled during active disease. Both conserved end residues are part of each CDR3. A D gene is named only where the DNA matches it firmly. Some rows mark clone size as missing; the rest say once, few, many or name a class of expanded clone.

>17|.|TRBV7-9|.|TRBJ1-2
TGTGCCAGCAGCTTAGCCGGGACTCCCATAGTGAACTATGGCTACACCTTC
CASSLAGTPIVNYGYTF
>17|once|TRBV3-1/TRBV3-2|TRBD2|TRBJ2-1
TGTGCCAGCAGCCAAGGGGTAGCGGGTGCGTCCTACAATGAGCAGTTCTTC
CASSQGVAGASYNEQFF
>16|.|TRBV5-1|TRBD2|TRBJ2-1
TGCGCCAGCAGCTTAACGAGCGGGAGGGCCACAAATGAGCAGTTCTTC
CASSLTSGRATNEQFF
>15|once|TRBV15|.|TRBJ1-5
TGTGCCACCAGCAGGCCTGCGGGGGCCAGGCAGCCCCAGCATTTT
CATSRPAGARQPQHF
>15|.|TRBV27|.|TRBJ1-3
TGTGCCAGCAGTCCGAGGACTATCTCTGGAAACACCATATATTTT
CASSPRTISGNTIYF
>15|.|TRBV19|TRBD2|TRBJ2-7
TGTGCCAGTAGTATTTATCGGGGAGGGCGGTACGAGCAGTACTTC
CASSIYRGGRYEQYF
>13|.|TRBV11-3|.|TRBJ2-7
TGTGCCAGCAGCGCTGGATCGGGGTACGAGCAGTACTTC
CASSAGSGYEQYF
>13|.|TRBV13|.|TRBJ2-7
TGTGCCAGCAGCTTGGTCAGGTCCCCTCAGCAGTACTTC
CASSLVRSPQQYF
>9|.|TRBV2|.|TRBJ2-2
TGTGACTTCACCGGGGAGCTGTTTTTT
CDFTGELFF
>13|.|TRBV2|.|TRBJ1-3
TGTGCCAGCAGGGGGGGGCCTGGAAACACCATATATTTT
CASRGGPGNTIYF
>12|.|TRBV5-1|.|TRBJ2-3
TGCGCCAGCAGCTCGCGGGGAGATACGCAGTATTTT
CASSSRGDTQYF
>13|.|TRBV3-1/TRBV3-2|.|TRBJ2-5
TGTGCCAGCAGCCCGGGGGACCAAGAGACCCAGTACTTC
CASSPGDQETQYF
>16|.|TRBV9|TRBD2|TRBJ2-5
TGTGCCAGCAGCGTAGGGGCACGGACGGGAGGGGAGACCCAGTACTTC
CASSVGARTGGETQYF
>15|few|TRBV2|TRBD2|TRBJ2-1
TGTGCCAGCACCCCGACTAGCGGGGGGGCAAGTGAGCAGTTCTTC
CASTPTSGGASEQFF
>13|few|TRBV19|.|TRBJ2-3
TGTGCCAGTAGTCGGGACTTTGTCGATACGCAGTATTTT
CASSRDFVDTQYF
>15|.|TRBV5-4|TRBD1|TRBJ1-2
TGTGCCAGCAGCCAGCCGACAGGGGGCCACTATGGCTACACCTTC
CASSQPTGGHYGYTF
>16|once|TRBV2|.|TRBJ2-2
TGTGCCAGCAGGGGATTCCGGGACATCAACACCGGGGAGCTGTTTTTT
CASRGFRDINTGELFF
>16|.|TRBV19|TRBD1|TRBJ1-4
TGTGCCAGTAGTATAAGGGCGGCAGGGGGATTCGAAAAACTGTTTTTT
CASSIRAAGGFEKLFF
>15|.|TRBV6-5|.|TRBJ1-1
TGTGCCAGCAGTTACTCATTGCGAAAGAACACTGAAGCTTTCTTT
CASSYSLRKNTEAFF
>14|.|TRBV6-4|TRBD1|TRBJ2-1
TGTGCCAGCAGGAAAGACAGGGACAGCAATGAGCAGTTCTTC
CASRKDRDSNEQFF
>15|.|TRBV7-2|TRBD2|TRBJ2-3
TGTGCCAGCAGCTCAACTAGCGGGGGCACAGATACGCAGTATTTT
CASSSTSGGTDTQYF
>14|.|TRBV27|.|TRBJ2-7
TGTGCCAGCAGTTTTACCGGGAGCGGGTACGAGCAGTACTTC
CASSFTGSGYEQYF
>16|.|TRBV5-4|.|TRBJ2-7
TGTGCCAGCAGCAAGGGGGGGGTTATAGGACTCTACGAGCAGTACTTC
CASSKGGVIGLYEQYF
>13|once|TRBV6-2/TRBV6-3|.|TRBJ1-2
TGTGCCAGCAGTTACATCCAGGGGCAGGGCTACACCTTC
CASSYIQGQGYTF
>17|.|TRBV19|.|TRBJ1-1
TGTGCCAGTAGTATGCAGTTCGTCGGCGGCTTGAACACTGAAGCTTTCTTT
CASSMQFVGGLNTEAFF
>15|.|TRBV5-1|TRBD2|TRBJ2-5
TGCGCCAGCAGCGAAACTAGCGGGGGCTTGAAGACCCAGTACTTC
CASSETSGGLKTQYF
>17|.|TRBV11-2|TRBD2|TRBJ2-1
TGTGCCAGCAGCGGACTAGCGGGGGGCTCCTCCTACAATGAGCAGTTCTTC
CASSGLAGGSSYNEQFF
>14|few|TRBV7-9|.|TRBJ1-3
TGTGCCAGCAGCTTCGGGAGCTCTGGAAACACCATATATTTT
CASSFGSSGNTIYF
>14|few|TRBV6-5|TRBD1|TRBJ1-1
TGTGCCAGCAGTCTCGACAGGGGGAACACTGAAGCTTTCTTT
CASSLDRGNTEAFF
>16|.|TRBV5-1|TRBD1|TRBJ2-3
TGCGCCAGCAGCCCGGCCCCAGGCAGGGGGCCAGATACGCAGTATTTT
CASSPAPGRGPDTQYF
>16|.|TRBV7-8|TRBD1|TRBJ1-3
TGTGCCAGCAGCTCCGAAGGACAGGGAAGGGGAAACACCATATATTTT
CASSSEGQGRGNTIYF
>17|.|TRBV7-9|TRBD2|TRBJ2-1
TGTGCCAGCAGCTTTATGGGTCGAGCGGGATTTTTCAATGAGCAGTTCTTC
CASSFMGRAGFFNEQFF
>14|.|TRBV28|.|TRBJ1-2
TGTGCCAGCAGTTTACCGAACGACCCGAGGGGCTACACCTTC
CASSLPNDPRGYTF
>17|few|TRBV7-9|TRBD1|TRBJ2-1
TGTGCCAGCAGCTTAGTAAAGGGGACAGGGTCAGTCAATGAGCAGTTCTTC
CASSLVKGTGSVNEQFF
>14|.|TRBV15|TRBD1|TRBJ1-2
TGTGCCACCAGCAGAGATCACAGGGGCTATGGCTACACCTTC
CATSRDHRGYGYTF
>11|.|TRBV18|.|TRBJ2-3
TGTGCCAGCTCAGCGGAGACAGCGCAGTATTTT
CASSAETAQYF
>14|.|TRBV7-6|.|TRBJ2-3
TGTGCCAGCAGCTTTTCGGGAGGCACAGATACGCAGTATTTT
CASSFSGGTDTQYF
>15|.|TRBV9|.|TRBJ1-3
TGTGCCAGCAGCGTGGGTACAGACTCTGGAAACACCATATATTTT
CASSVGTDSGNTIYF
>12|.|TRBV12-3/TRBV12-4|.|TRBJ2-1
TGTGCCAGCACTATTGTGGCAGGCGAGCAGTTCTTC
CASTIVAGEQFF
>16|.|TRBV3-1/TRBV3-2|.|TRBJ2-1
TGTGCCAGCAGCCAAGTAAGGGGGGGGTCCTACAATGAGCAGTTCTTC
CASSQVRGGSYNEQFF
>14|.|TRBV19|.|TRBJ1-1
TGTGCCAGTAGTACAACAGCCTCACACACTGAAGCTTTCTTT
CASSTTASHTEAFF
>17|.|TRBV27|.|TRBJ2-2
TGTGCCAGCAGGAGATGGGATGTCAGCGGCCACACCGGGGAGCTGTTTTTT
CASRRWDVSGHTGELFF
>11|.|TRBV18|.|TRBJ2-5
TGTGCCAGCTCACCCGAGTCGACCCAGTACTTC
CASSPESTQYF
>16|.|TRBV19|.|TRBJ1-3
TGTGCCAGTGAAACCGGGACTCCGAACTCTGGAAACACCATATATTTT
CASETGTPNSGNTIYF
>16|.|TRBV6-4|.|TRBJ2-5
TGTGCCAGCAGTGACTCAATCGTCCGACAGCCGGAGACCCAGTACTTC
CASSDSIVRQPETQYF
>16|.|TRBV28|TRBD2|TRBJ2-2
TGTGCCAGCTTCGCCGGGACTAGCGGGACGATCGGGGAGCTGTTTTTT
CASFAGTSGTIGELFF